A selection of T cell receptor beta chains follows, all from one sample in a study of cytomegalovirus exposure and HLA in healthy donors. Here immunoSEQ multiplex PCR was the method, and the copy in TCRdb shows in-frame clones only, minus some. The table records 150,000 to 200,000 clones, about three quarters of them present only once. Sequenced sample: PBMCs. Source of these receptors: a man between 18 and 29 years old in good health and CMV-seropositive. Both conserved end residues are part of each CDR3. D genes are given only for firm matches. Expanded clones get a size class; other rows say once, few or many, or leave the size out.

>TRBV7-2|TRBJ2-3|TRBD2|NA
TGTGCCAGCAGCATCCAGACTAGCGGGAAAGATACGCAGTATTTT
CASSIQTSGKDTQYF
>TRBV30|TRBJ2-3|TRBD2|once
TGTGCCTGGAGCCTAGAAAGACTAGCGAGCACAGATACGCAGTATTTT
CAWSLERLASTDTQYF
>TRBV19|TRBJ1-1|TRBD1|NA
TGTGCCAGTAGTATCCCAGGGACAGGGAACACTGAAGCTTTCTTT
CASSIPGTGNTEAFF
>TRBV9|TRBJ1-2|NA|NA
TGTGCCAGCAGCCCTCATACAGGTTTTAACTATGGCTACACCTTC
CASSPHTGFNYGYTF
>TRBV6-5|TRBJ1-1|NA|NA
TGTGCCAGCAGACTTCGGGAAGCGAACACTGAAGCTTTCTTT
CASRLREANTEAFF
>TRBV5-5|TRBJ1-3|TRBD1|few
TGTGCCAGCAGCGGGACAGGCAGGACTGGAAACACCATATATTTT
CASSGTGRTGNTIYF
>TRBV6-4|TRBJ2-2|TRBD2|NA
TGTGCCAGCAGTGCAGCGGGGGGACTCGGGGAGCTGTTTTTT
CASSAAGGLGELFF
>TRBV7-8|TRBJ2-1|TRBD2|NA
TGTGCCAGCAGCCCAACTAGCGGGAGCCGTTACTCCTACAATGAGCAGTTCTTC
CASSPTSGSRYSYNEQFF
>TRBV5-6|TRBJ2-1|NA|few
TGTGCCAGCAGCCTGGGGAGTGAGCAGTTCTTC
CASSLGSEQFF
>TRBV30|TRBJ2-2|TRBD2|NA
TGTGCCTGGAGTAAGGGGAGCGGGGGATACACCGGGGAGCTGTTTTTT
CAWSKGSGGYTGELFF
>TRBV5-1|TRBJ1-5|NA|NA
TGCGCCAGCAGCTTGGTTGCCGGGGAAAATCAGCCCCAGCATTTT
CASSLVAGENQPQHF
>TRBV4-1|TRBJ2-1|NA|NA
TGCGCCAGCAGCCAAGACAGCGCCGGCTCCTACAATGAGCAGTTCTTC
CASSQDSAGSYNEQFF
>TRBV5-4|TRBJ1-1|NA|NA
TGTGCCAGCAGCTTGGCCGGGAGGGGGTTAACTGAAGCTTTCTTT
CASSLAGRGLTEAFF
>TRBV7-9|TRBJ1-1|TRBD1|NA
TGTTCCAGCAGCTTGGCAGGGGGGACTGAAGCTTTCTTT
CSSSLAGGTEAFF
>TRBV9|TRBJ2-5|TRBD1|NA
TGTGCCAGCAGCCGATACGGACAGGAACAAGAGACCCAGTACTTC
CASSRYGQEQETQYF
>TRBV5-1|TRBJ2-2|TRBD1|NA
TGCGCCAGCAGCCGGAGACAGGGGGCGACCGGGGAGCTGTTTTTT
CASSRRQGATGELFF
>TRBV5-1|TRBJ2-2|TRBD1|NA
TGCGCCAGCAGCTTGAGACGGGACAGCTTGAACACCGGGGAGCTGTTTTTT
CASSLRRDSLNTGELFF
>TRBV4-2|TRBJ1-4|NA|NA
TGTGCCAGCAGCCAAGGGTCTACGGGTAATGAAAAACTGTTTTTT
CASSQGSTGNEKLFF
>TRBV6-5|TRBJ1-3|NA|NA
TGTGCCAGCAGTCGGATTGGGGCAACTGGAAACACCATATATTTT
CASSRIGATGNTIYF
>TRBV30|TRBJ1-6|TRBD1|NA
TGTGCCTGGATACCGCCGGGACAGGGTGACTCACCCCTCCACTTT
CAWIPPGQGDSPLHF
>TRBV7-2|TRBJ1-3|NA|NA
TGTGCCAGCAGCCCCATCTTTTCGGGGGGGCCGGCAGGAAACACCATATATTTT
CASSPIFSGGPAGNTIYF
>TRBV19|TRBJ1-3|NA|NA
TGTGCCAGTAGTATTGGGGGCGCCGGAAACACCATATATTTT
CASSIGGAGNTIYF
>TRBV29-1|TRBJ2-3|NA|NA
TGCAGCGTTGTGGCGGTGAGCACAGATACGCAGTATTTT
CSVVAVSTDTQYF
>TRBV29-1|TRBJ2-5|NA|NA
TGCAGCGTTGGACCCCTCGGGACAAAAGAGACCCAGTACTTC
CSVGPLGTKETQYF
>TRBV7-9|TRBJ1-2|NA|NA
TGTGCCAGCAGCCCCGCAGGGAAGGAGCCTCGCTACACCTTC
CASSPAGKEPRYTF
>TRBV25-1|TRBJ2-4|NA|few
TGTGCCAGCAGTGACAGGAGGGGCGGAAAAAACATTCAGTACTTC
CASSDRRGGKNIQYF
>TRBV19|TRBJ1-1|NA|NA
TGTGCCAGTTTGGACAGTCTGAACACTGAAGCTTTCTTT
CASLDSLNTEAFF
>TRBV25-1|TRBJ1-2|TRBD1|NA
TGTGCCAGCAGTGAATACGACAGGGGGCGCGGCTACACCTTC
CASSEYDRGRGYTF
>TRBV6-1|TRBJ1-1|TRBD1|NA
TGTGCCAGCCTCGACAGGGGAATTTATGATGAAGCTTTCTTT
CASLDRGIYDEAFF